The 24 T cell receptor beta chains below come from one sample, sequenced in a study of early T cells in non-severe SARS-CoV-2 infection. TCRdb passed the 5' RACE reads through MiXCR, listing each CDR3 protein once. The sample shows tens of thousands of distinct CDR3 sequences, 3.5% to 5.5% of them seen only once. The sequenced material came from whole blood. These receptors were collected from an adult who was a healthcare worker with PCR-confirmed SARS-CoV-2 infection or an uninfected control (not recorded which).

This clonotype has ten or more counts. The V gene is TRBV2, the J gene TRBJ2-5; D remains unclear. Trimming shortened V by 3 bases and J by 5 bases, and 7 bases separated the two germline ends. From germline, CDR1 is SNHLY and CDR2 FYNNEI. The CDR3 sequence is 12 residues long. This CDR3 is CASSDGRETQYF. CDR3 in DNA: TGTGCCAGCAGTGACGGTCGGGAGACCCAGTACTTC.

This clonotype was seen ten or more times. The chain has TRBV18 and TRBJ2-7; possible D gene TRBD2, 6 bases. The CDR3 consists of 16 residues. Germline CDR1 KGHSH, CDR2 LQKENI. V gave up 2 bases and J gave up 0 bases, with 14 bases separating them. CDR3 region: CASSPSRGLSSYEQYF. CDR3 coding DNA: TGTGCCAGCTCACCAAGTCGGGGACTTAGCTCCTACGAGCAGTACTTC.

The J gene is TRBJ2-3, the V gene TRBV20-1; D gene unclear. The CDR3 has 15 amino acids. Per germline, CDR1 DFQATT and CDR2 SNEGSKA (reference sequence). V shed 4 bases and J shed 1 base, with 15 bases lying between them. The CDR3 region is CSATRPTSGTDTQYF. The CDR3 region has the DNA TGCAGTGCTACTCGACCCACTTCGGGCACAGATACGCAGTATTTT.

This clonotype was seen repeatedly, ten times or more. The chain is built from TRBV12-3 or TRBV12-4 and TRBJ2-7; D is ambiguous. There are 13 residues in the CDR3. Trimming shortened V by 3 bases and J by 2 bases, and 8 bases separated the two germline ends. The CDR3 nucleotides are TGTGCCAGCAGTTTGGCAGCTACCTACGAGCAGTACTTC. The encoded protein is CASSLAATYEQYF.

There are a few counts of this clonotype. The rearrangement uses TRBV6-5 and TRBJ1-1; D remains ambiguous. V was shortened by 7 bases and J by 1 base, with 4 bases between the two germline ends. The length of the CDR3 is 11 residues. Germline CDR1 reads MNHEY; CDR2 reads SVGAGI. The CDR3 DNA reads as TGTGCCAGCATCCAGAACACTGAAGCTTTCTTT. Protein product: CASIQNTEAFF.

This clonotype appeared many times. V gene TRBV6-2 or TRBV6-3 combines with J gene TRBJ2-7; 7 bases map to TRBD1. CDR3 length: 15 amino acids. Trimming took 4 bases from V and 2 from J; bases not matched to a gene: 8. Germline values: CDR1 MNHEY, CDR2 SVGEGT. CDR3 amino acids: CASSSPGTVTYEQYF. The CDR3 DNA reads as TGTGCCAGCAGTTCGCCCGGGACAGTCACCTACGAGCAGTACTTC.

This clonotype was found a few times. V and J are TRBV7-2 and TRBJ1-6; D ambiguous. The CDR3 has 14 amino acids. Trimming took off 3 bases at V and 7 bases at J, with 10 bases between the two ends. Germline CDR1 and CDR2: SGHTA and FQGNSA. CDR3 region: CASSLGRKNSPLHF. The CDR3 region has the DNA TGTGCCAGCAGCTTGGGTCGGAAGAATTCACCCCTCCACTTT.

Many counts were recorded for this clonotype. This chain joins TRBV12-3 or TRBV12-4 and TRBJ1-1; the D is unclear. V lost 10 bases to trimming and J lost 0 bases, with 12 bases between them. The CDR3 spans 13 residues. The CDR3: CAITWGLNTEAFF. In DNA form, the CDR3 reads TGTGCCATCACATGGGGTTTGAACACTGAAGCTTTCTTT.

This clonotype was seen at least ten times. In DNA, the CDR3 is TGTGCCAGCGGCACTTTCCGGACAGGGGTCGAGCAGTACTTC. Its protein product is CASGTFRTGVEQYF. The V gene is TRBV12-3 or TRBV12-4, the J gene TRBJ2-7; TRBD1 aligns across 9 bases. Unmatched junction bases numbered 11, after V lost 8 bases and J lost 6 bases. This CDR3 spans 14 amino acids.

This clonotype was seen ten or more times. The CDR3 DNA follows: TGTGCCAGCAGTGGACAGGGGGTTTGGGATACGCAGTATTTT. Translating it yields CASSGQGVWDTQYF. This sequence joins TRBV2 and TRBJ2-3; 9 nucleotides line up with TRBD1. The CDR3 consists of 14 residues. Looked up from germline, CDR1 is SNHLY and CDR2 is FYNNEI. The V gene end was trimmed by 4 bases and the J gene end by 6 bases; junction bases not matched to a gene: 5.

The sample holds many counts of this clonotype. V gene TRBV12-2 combines with J gene TRBJ2-7. TRBV12-2 is a pseudogene locus. The CDR3 runs 15 residues. The CDR3 loop reads CASRLMGITSYEQYF. The CDR3 DNA reads as TGTGCAAGTCGCTTAATGGGGATCACCTCCTACGAGCAGTACTTC.

This clonotype was counted ten times or more. The chain combines TRBV28 with TRBJ1-1; no clear D. Germline V gene data show CDR1 as MDHEN and CDR2 as SYDVKM. Trimming took 10 bases from V and 6 from J, leaving 12 bases between them. This CDR3 contains 11 residues. DNA for the CDR3: TGTGCCACCATTGCCTCTTCTGAAGCTTTCTTT. Residues: CATIASSEAFF.

This clonotype is medium-sized within its sample. The chain joins TRBV12-3 or TRBV12-4 to TRBJ1-2; 7 nucleotides line up with TRBD1. V dropped 7 bases and J dropped 7; count of bases not matched to a gene: 9. The CDR3 is made up of 13 amino acids. CDR3 amino acids: CASITDRTVGYTF. The CDR3 DNA is TGTGCCAGCATCACGGACAGGACCGTTGGCTACACCTTC.

A few counts support this clonotype. V is TRBV19 and J is TRBJ1-5, with D maybe TRBD1 (5 bases). Trimming removed 7 bases from V and 5 bases from J, with 12 bases in between. The CDR3 spans 13 residues. Germline loops: CDR1 LNHDA, CDR2 SQIVND (reference sequence). CDR3 in amino acids: CASMDRGYQPQHF. CDR3 nucleotides: TGTGCCAGTATGGACCGGGGGTATCAGCCCCAGCATTTT.

This clonotype was found a few times. The chain uses TRBV20-1 and TRBJ2-2; no clear D. V lost 3 bases, J lost 5 bases, and 7 bases lay in between. The CDR3 runs 12 residues. Germline V CDR1 and CDR2: DFQATT, SNEGSKA (reference sequence). The CDR3 region has the DNA TGCAGTGCTAGTCAGGCGACCGGGGAGCTGTTTTTT. Amino acids: CSASQATGELFF.

This clonotype was recorded at least ten times. The V gene is TRBV2, the J gene TRBJ1-5; 7 bases fit TRBD1. Germline V lookup: CDR1 SNHLY, CDR2 FYNNEI. Germline trimming cut 6 bases from V and 5 bases from J; bases unmatched to any gene: 10. The CDR3 runs 15 residues. This CDR3 reads CASSGEGAHYQPQHF. For the CDR3, the DNA is TGTGCCAGCAGCGGGGAGGGGGCGCATTATCAGCCCCAGCATTTT.

Relative to its sample, this clonotype is medium-sized. The V and J genes are TRBV28 and TRBJ2-5; 8 bases map to TRBD1. Germline values: CDR1 MDHEN, CDR2 SYDVKM. Germline trimming cut 2 bases from V and 0 bases from J; bases unmatched to any gene: 8. The CDR3 has 17 residues. The CDR3 sequence: CASSLGGQGRYQETQYF. CDR3 DNA: TGTGCCAGCAGTTTAGGAGGACAGGGAAGGTACCAAGAGACCCAGTACTTC.

The table lists this clonotype with many counts. The genes are TRBV6-4 and TRBJ2-3, with TRBD1 identical over 12 bases. This CDR3 comprises 15 residues. Germline CDR1 is MRHNA and CDR2 is SNTAGT. The V and J ends lost 3 bases and 4 bases, in that order; junction bases with no gene match: 2. For the CDR3, the DNA is TGTGCCAGCAGTGAAGGGACAGGGGGCGCAGATACGCAGTATTTT. This translates into CASSEGTGGADTQYF.

This clonotype was found many times. The chain links TRBV20-1 to TRBJ2-5, with a weak D call TRBD1 (6 bases). The germline V and J ends were trimmed by 7 bases and 4 bases, with 10 bases remaining between them. The CDR3 has 11 amino acids. Per germline, CDR1 DFQATT and CDR2 SNEGSKA (reference sequence). The CDR3 DNA sequence: TGCAGTGGCACAGGGCTAGAGACCCAGTACTTC. This gives the protein CSGTGLETQYF.

This clonotype was seen at least ten times. The rearrangement links TRBV11-3 to TRBJ2-1; D perhaps matches TRBD1 (6 bases). V shed 1 base and J shed 5 bases, with 15 bases lying between them. The CDR3 extends over 16 amino acids. CDR1 and CDR2 from the germline V gene are SGHNT and YENEEA. CDR3 in amino acids: CASSLGQTTGNNEQFF. The CDR3 region has the DNA TGTGCCAGCAGCTTAGGCCAAACAACAGGGAACAATGAGCAGTTCTTC.

This clonotype occurred many times. The DNA for the CDR3 is TGTGCCAGCAGTTACGCCGGGACAGTCCAACCCGAGCAGTACTTC. Encoded protein: CASSYAGTVQPEQYF. This chain links TRBV6-6 with TRBJ2-7; 7 nucleotides agree with TRBD1. Germline CDR1 and CDR2: MNHNY and SVGAGI (reference sequence). J was trimmed by 6 bases and V by 2 bases; bases with no gene match: 10. The CDR3 loop spans 15 amino acids.

Ten or more counts support this clonotype. The J gene is TRBJ2-5, the V gene TRBV20-1, with D perhaps assigned TRBD1 or TRBD2 (6 bases each). Germline V gene data show CDR1 as DFQATT and CDR2 as SNEGSKA (reference sequence). The CDR3 loop spans 14 amino acids. With 1 base removed from V and 1 base from J, the gap between germline ends came to 10 bases. The CDR3 bases are TGCAGTGCTAGAGCGGGGGCGGCCCAAGAGACCCAGTACTTC. Protein: CSARAGAAQETQYF.

This clonotype has a count of ten or more. The V call is TRBV12-3 or TRBV12-4, the J call TRBJ1-4; 10 bases fit TRBD1. The CDR3 length is 15 residues. J was trimmed by 8 bases and V by 6 bases; bases with no gene match: 9. The CDR3 nucleotides read TGTGCCAGCAGGAGACCCGGGACAGGGGAAGAAAAACTGTTTTTT. Translating it yields CASRRPGTGEEKLFF.

This clonotype appeared many times. The gene calls are TRBV5-1 and TRBJ2-3, with D maybe TRBD2 (6 bases). CDR1 and CDR2 (germline): SGHRS, YFSETQ. This CDR3 is built from 16 residues. The germline V and J ends were trimmed by 0 bases and 2 bases, with 13 bases remaining between them. CDR3 in DNA: TGCGCCAGCAGCTTGGTCGGGGGTCCCTCCACAGATACGCAGTATTTT. Translation gives CASSLVGGPSTDTQYF.